These T cell receptor beta chains were read from a single sample in a study of monozygotic twins with cystic fibrosis. The table came from immunoSEQ multiplex PCR; TCRdb's copy has only in-frame clones and leaves some out. The sample contains approximately 36,000 clones, 75% to 95% of which appear only once. The specimen was blood. Receptors were obtained from a boy between 2 and 10 years old with cystic fibrosis. Each CDR3 is given with its conserved first and last residue. D genes are given only for firm matches. Not all rows give a size; the values are once, few, many and, for expanded clones, a class.

V gene	D gene	J gene	clone size	CDR3 protein	CDR3 DNA
TRBV27	TRBD1	TRBJ1-1	.	CASSFTTGGNTEAFF	TGTGCCAGCAGTTTCACGACAGGGGGGAACACTGAAGCTTTCTTT
TRBV18	TRBD2	TRBJ2-3	.	CASSLTSGTRTSDTQYF	TGTGCCAGCTCGTTGACTTCCGGGACTAGGACTTCGGATACGCAGTATTTT
TRBV6-5	TRBD2	TRBJ2-3	.	CASSPQRGGTDTQYF	TGTGCCAGCAGTCCCCAGCGGGGGGGCACAGATACGCAGTATTTT
TRBV6-5	.	TRBJ1-6	.	CASSYPGSHSPLHF	TGTGCCAGCAGTTACCCGGGATCACATTCACCCCTCCACTTT
TRBV2	.	TRBJ1-1	.	CASSEGTGNTEAFF	TGTGCCAGCAGTGAAGGGACCGGGAACACTGAAGCTTTCTTT
TRBV18	TRBD1	TRBJ1-5	.	CASSPQQGVQPQHF	TGTGCCAGCTCACCACAACAGGGGGTTCAGCCCCAGCATTTT
TRBV2	.	TRBJ1-3	.	CASDRPSSGNTIYF	TGTGCCAGCGATAGACCTTCCTCTGGAAACACCATATATTTT
TRBV4-2	TRBD2	TRBJ2-3	.	CASSPGGDTQYF	TGTGCCAGCAGCCCCGGGGGGGATACGCAGTATTTT
TRBV27	.	TRBJ2-3	.	CASSFFPGELSTDTQYF	TGTGCCAGCAGTTTCTTTCCCGGCGAGCTTAGCACAGATACGCAGTATTTT
TRBV19	.	TRBJ1-5	.	CASSPMTLVANQPQHF	TGTGCCAGTAGTCCGATGACCTTAGTGGCCAATCAGCCCCAGCATTTT
TRBV19	TRBD1	TRBJ1-2	.	CASSTPGQGIYGYTF	TGTGCCAGTAGTACGCCGGGACAGGGGATTTATGGCTACACCTTC
TRBV5-1	.	TRBJ2-7	.	CAIERVGASSYEQYF	TGCGCCATCGAAAGAGTCGGGGCGAGCTCCTACGAGCAGTACTTC
TRBV6-6	TRBD2	TRBJ2-5	.	CASSYLRLALQETQYF	TGTGCCAGCAGTTACCTTCGACTAGCGCTACAAGAGACCCAGTACTTC
TRBV5-1	.	TRBJ1-2	.	CASSLTESLYGYTF	TGCGCCAGCAGCTTGACAGAGAGCCTCTATGGCTACACCTTC
TRBV5-1	.	TRBJ2-5	.	CASSSEQGMETQYF	TGCGCCAGCAGCTCCGAGCAGGGTATGGAGACCCAGTACTTC
TRBV9	.	TRBJ1-3	.	CASSEASFLSGNTIYF	TGTGCCAGCAGCGAGGCCTCATTCCTCTCTGGAAACACCATATATTTT
TRBV6-5	.	TRBJ1-1	few	CASSLQGLNTEAFF	TGTGCCAGCAGTCTACAGGGCTTGAACACTGAAGCTTTCTTT
TRBV9	.	TRBJ2-1	.	CASSAPIGNEQFF	TGTGCCAGCAGCGCCCCCATTGGGAACGAGCAGTTCTTC
TRBV27	.	TRBJ1-1	.	CASSLPGGEAFF	TGTGCCAGCAGTTTACCCGGGGGAGAAGCTTTCTTT
TRBV7-2	TRBD1	TRBJ1-5	.	CASSFTGQAYQPQHF	TGTGCCAGCAGCTTTACCGGACAGGCTTATCAGCCCCAGCATTTT
TRBV6-6	.	TRBJ2-4	.	CASDCRVLAKNIQYF	TGTGCCAGCGATTGTCGAGTGCTAGCCAAAAACATTCAGTACTTC
TRBV7-9	TRBD2	TRBJ2-2	.	CASSLAGLERRELFF	TGTGCCAGCAGCTTAGCGGGACTAGAGCGCCGGGAGCTGTTTTTT
TRBV11-2	.	TRBJ2-7	.	CASSLTGQLGDF	TGTGCCAGCAGCTTAACTGGACAGCTGGGAGACTTC